This is a list of T cell receptor beta chains from one sample in a study of CD8 T cells in ankylosing spondylitis. MiXCR, run by TCRdb on the 5' RACE reads, gives a single entry per CDR3 protein. The table shows 350,000 to 450,000 distinct CDR3 sequences, with 20% to 30% occurring only once. Sequencing used blood, either unsorted or a sorted T cell fraction (not recorded which). These receptors came from a male donor with ankylosing spondylitis. CDR3s include the opening cysteine and the closing phenylalanine or tryptophan. The order of the fields is J gene, clone size, V gene, D gene, CDR3 protein, CDR3 DNA. A D gene is named only where the DNA matches it firmly. Rows may omit the clone size; those that give it use once, few, many or a size class.

J gene: TRBJ1-2
clone size: NA
V gene: TRBV19
D gene: TRBD1
CDR3 protein: CASSSTDRVFYGYTF
CDR3 DNA: TGTGCCAGTAGTAGCACGGACAGGGTATTTTATGGCTACACCTTC

J gene: TRBJ1-3
clone size: few
V gene: TRBV7-8
D gene: TRBD1
CDR3 protein: CASSPTRDRAGNTIYF
CDR3 DNA: TGTGCCAGCAGCCCTACCCGGGACAGGGCTGGAAACACCATATATTTT

J gene: TRBJ1-1
clone size: many
V gene: TRBV7-9
D gene: NA
CDR3 protein: CASSKQGNTEAFF
CDR3 DNA: TGTGCCAGCAGTAAACAGGGGAACACTGAAGCTTTCTTT

J gene: TRBJ2-3
clone size: few
V gene: TRBV10-3
D gene: NA
CDR3 protein: CAISEDFSLGTDTQYF
CDR3 DNA: TGTGCCATCAGTGAGGACTTCTCCTTAGGCACAGATACGCAGTATTTT

J gene: TRBJ2-7
clone size: many
V gene: TRBV7-8
D gene: TRBD2
CDR3 protein: CASSPGLAAYEQYF
CDR3 DNA: TGTGCCAGCAGCCCCGGACTAGCCGCCTACGAGCAGTACTTC

J gene: TRBJ2-1
clone size: NA
V gene: TRBV4-1
D gene: TRBD1
CDR3 protein: CASSPGTGDYNEQFF
CDR3 DNA: TGCGCCAGCAGCCCCGGGACAGGGGACTACAATGAGCAGTTCTTC

J gene: TRBJ1-1
clone size: few
V gene: TRBV5-1
D gene: TRBD1
CDR3 protein: CASSPGQGWVNTEAFF
CDR3 DNA: TGCGCCAGCAGCCCTGGACAGGGATGGGTTAACACTGAAGCTTTCTTT

J gene: TRBJ1-1
clone size: few
V gene: TRBV18
D gene: TRBD1
CDR3 protein: CASSTRQGEGTEAFF
CDR3 DNA: TGTGCCAGCTCAACCCGACAGGGAGAGGGGACTGAAGCTTTCTTT

J gene: TRBJ1-4
clone size: few
V gene: TRBV9
D gene: TRBD1
CDR3 protein: CASSGPGTGESEKLFF
CDR3 DNA: TGTGCCAGCAGCGGCCCAGGGACAGGGGAAAGTGAAAAACTGTTTTTT

J gene: TRBJ2-5
clone size: NA
V gene: TRBV7-9
D gene: TRBD2
CDR3 protein: CASSLKRASGSAETQYF
CDR3 DNA: TGTGCCAGCAGCTTAAAGAGGGCTAGCGGGAGCGCGGAGACCCAGTACTTC

J gene: TRBJ1-2
clone size: once
V gene: TRBV3-1
D gene: NA
CDR3 protein: CASSPAWWAGRKEDYGYTF
CDR3 DNA: TGTGCCAGCAGCCCTGCCTGGTGGGCAGGGCGCAAAGAGGACTATGGCTACACCTTC

J gene: TRBJ1-1
clone size: few
V gene: TRBV18
D gene: NA
CDR3 protein: CASSPGAEAFF
CDR3 DNA: TGTGCCAGCTCACCGGGAGCTGAAGCTTTCTTT

J gene: TRBJ1-2
clone size: few
V gene: TRBV12-3/TRBV12-4
D gene: NA
CDR3 protein: CASSFADYGYTF
CDR3 DNA: TGTGCCAGCAGTTTCGCAGACTATGGCTACACCTTC

J gene: TRBJ1-4
clone size: NA
V gene: TRBV20-1
D gene: NA
CDR3 protein: CSARGWGGFEKLFF
CDR3 DNA: TGCAGTGCTAGGGGATGGGGGGGGTTTGAAAAACTGTTTTTT

J gene: TRBJ2-5
clone size: NA
V gene: TRBV18
D gene: TRBD2
CDR3 protein: CASSPRKTSGAETQYF
CDR3 DNA: TGTGCCAGCTCACCACGAAAGACTAGCGGGGCGGAGACCCAGTACTTC

J gene: TRBJ2-1
clone size: NA
V gene: TRBV15
D gene: NA
CDR3 protein: CATSRDWGSGRKGSYNEQFF
CDR3 DNA: TGTGCCACCAGCAGAGATTGGGGTAGCGGTAGGAAAGGATCCTACAATGAGCAGTTCTTC

J gene: TRBJ2-2
clone size: NA
V gene: TRBV4-2
D gene: NA
CDR3 protein: CASSGAASAITGELFF
CDR3 DNA: TGTGCCAGCAGCGGGGCGGCTAGCGCAATCACCGGGGAGCTGTTTTTT

J gene: TRBJ2-3
clone size: NA
V gene: TRBV19
D gene: TRBD2
CDR3 protein: CASSWEASGTDTQYF
CDR3 DNA: TGTGCCAGTAGTTGGGAGGCTAGCGGGACAGATACGCAGTATTTT

J gene: TRBJ2-5
clone size: NA
V gene: TRBV29-1
D gene: TRBD1
CDR3 protein: CSVDSLTGEETQYF
CDR3 DNA: TGCAGCGTTGACTCTCTGACAGGGGAAGAGACCCAGTACTTC

J gene: TRBJ2-1
clone size: few
V gene: TRBV10-2
D gene: TRBD1
CDR3 protein: CASRRGTGDSYNEQFF
CDR3 DNA: TGCGCCAGCAGGCGAGGGACAGGCGATTCCTACAATGAGCAGTTCTTC

J gene: TRBJ2-7
clone size: few
V gene: TRBV20-1
D gene: NA
CDR3 protein: CSAREGGSSYEQYF
CDR3 DNA: TGCAGTGCTAGAGAGGGGGGCAGCTCCTACGAGCAGTACTTC

J gene: TRBJ1-2
clone size: few
V gene: TRBV3-1
D gene: NA
CDR3 protein: CASSHKVEGLGGYTF
CDR3 DNA: TGTGCCAGCAGCCATAAGGTGGAGGGCTTAGGTGGCTACACCTTC

J gene: TRBJ2-7
clone size: few
V gene: TRBV20-1
D gene: TRBD2
CDR3 protein: CSARDPYAGGYEQYF
CDR3 DNA: TGCAGTGCTAGAGATCCGTATGCGGGAGGCTACGAGCAGTACTTC

J gene: TRBJ2-3
clone size: NA
V gene: TRBV5-1
D gene: TRBD2
CDR3 protein: CASSSRLAGITDTQYF
CDR3 DNA: TGCGCCAGCAGCTCCCGACTAGCGGGAATAACAGATACGCAGTATTTT

J gene: TRBJ2-1
clone size: NA
V gene: TRBV3-1
D gene: TRBD1
CDR3 protein: CASTTWTGVYNEQFF
CDR3 DNA: TGTGCCAGCACCACCTGGACAGGGGTATACAATGAGCAGTTCTTC

J gene: TRBJ2-7
clone size: NA
V gene: TRBV28
D gene: TRBD2
CDR3 protein: CASSSAGGVYEQYF
CDR3 DNA: TGTGCCAGCAGTTCCGCGGGGGGCGTTTACGAGCAGTACTTC

J gene: TRBJ1-1
clone size: many
V gene: TRBV5-1
D gene: TRBD1
CDR3 protein: CASSFSTGGAGTEAFF
CDR3 DNA: TGCGCCAGCAGCTTTTCTACAGGGGGCGCAGGAACTGAAGCTTTCTTT

J gene: TRBJ2-1
clone size: NA
V gene: TRBV7-9
D gene: TRBD2
CDR3 protein: CASSLVPGGGEQFF
CDR3 DNA: TGTGCCAGCAGCTTAGTACCGGGAGGGGGTGAGCAGTTCTTC

J gene: TRBJ1-1
clone size: NA
V gene: TRBV24-1
D gene: NA
CDR3 protein: CATSDSGLKEAFF
CDR3 DNA: TGTGCCACCAGTGATTCTGGCTTGAAGGAGGCTTTCTTT